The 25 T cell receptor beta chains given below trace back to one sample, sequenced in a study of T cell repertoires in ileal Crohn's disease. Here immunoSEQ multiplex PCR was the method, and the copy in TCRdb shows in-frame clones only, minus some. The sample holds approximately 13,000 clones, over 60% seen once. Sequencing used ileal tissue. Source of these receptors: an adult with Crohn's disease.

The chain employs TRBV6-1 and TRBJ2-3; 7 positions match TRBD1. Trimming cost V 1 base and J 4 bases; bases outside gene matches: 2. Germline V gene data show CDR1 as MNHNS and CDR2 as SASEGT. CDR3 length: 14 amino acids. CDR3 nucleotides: TGTGCCAGCAGTGAAGGGCAGGGGGCAGATACGCAGTATTTT. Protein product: CASSEGQGADTQYF.

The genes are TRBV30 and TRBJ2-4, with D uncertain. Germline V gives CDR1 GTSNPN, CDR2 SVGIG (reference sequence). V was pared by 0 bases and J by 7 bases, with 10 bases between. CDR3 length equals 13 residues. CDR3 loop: CAWSVRFGNIQYF. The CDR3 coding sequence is TGTGCCTGGAGTGTAAGGTTCGGGAACATTCAGTACTTC.

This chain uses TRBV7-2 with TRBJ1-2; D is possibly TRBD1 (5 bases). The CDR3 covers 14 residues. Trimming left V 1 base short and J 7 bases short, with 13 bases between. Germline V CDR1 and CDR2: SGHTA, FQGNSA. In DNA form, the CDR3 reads TGTGCCAGCAGCTTAGTCAGGGTAGGCCCTGGCTACACCTTC. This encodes CASSLVRVGPGYTF.

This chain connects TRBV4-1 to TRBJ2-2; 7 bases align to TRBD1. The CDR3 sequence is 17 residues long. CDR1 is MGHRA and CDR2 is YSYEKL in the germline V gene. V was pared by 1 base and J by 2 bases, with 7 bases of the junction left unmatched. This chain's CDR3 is CASSQGPGQSNTGELFF. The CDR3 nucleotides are TGCGCCAGCAGCCAAGGCCCGGGACAGAGTAACACCGGGGAGCTGTTTTTT.

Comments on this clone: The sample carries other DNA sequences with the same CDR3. CDR3 nucleotide sequence: TGTGCCAGCAGTCGAACGGGGAACACTGAAGCTTTCTTT. Protein sequence: CASSRTGNTEAFF. The chain has TRBV13 and TRBJ1-1; no clear D. Trimming took off 6 bases at V and 1 base at J, with 9 bases between the two ends. Germline lookup yields CDR1 PRHDT and CDR2 FYEKMQ (reference sequence). The CDR3 is 13 amino acids.

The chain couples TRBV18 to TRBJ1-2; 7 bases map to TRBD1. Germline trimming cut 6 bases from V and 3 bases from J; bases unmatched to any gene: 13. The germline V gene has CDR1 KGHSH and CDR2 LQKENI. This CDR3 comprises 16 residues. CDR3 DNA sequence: TGTGCCAGCTCCCCCAGGACAGGATCACCTCACTATGGCTACACCTTC. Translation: CASSPRTGSPHYGYTF.

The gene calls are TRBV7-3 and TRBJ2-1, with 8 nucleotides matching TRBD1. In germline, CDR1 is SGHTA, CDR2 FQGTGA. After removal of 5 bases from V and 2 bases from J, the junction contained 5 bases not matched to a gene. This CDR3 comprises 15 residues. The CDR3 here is CASSQTGGAYNEQFF. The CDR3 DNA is TGTGCCAGCAGCCAAACAGGGGGAGCCTACAATGAGCAGTTCTTC.

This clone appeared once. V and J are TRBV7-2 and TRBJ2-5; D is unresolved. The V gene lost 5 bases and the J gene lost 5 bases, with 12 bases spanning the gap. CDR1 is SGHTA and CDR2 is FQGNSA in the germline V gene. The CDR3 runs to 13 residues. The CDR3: CASSPTRSETQYF. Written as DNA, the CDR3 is TGTGCCAGCAGCCCCACTCGGTCGGAGACCCAGTACTTC.

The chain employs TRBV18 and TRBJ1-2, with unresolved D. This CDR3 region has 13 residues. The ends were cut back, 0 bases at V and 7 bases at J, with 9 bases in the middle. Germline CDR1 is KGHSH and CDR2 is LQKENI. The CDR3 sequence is CASSPPLFGGYTF. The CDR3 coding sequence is TGTGCCAGCTCACCACCTCTTTTCGGTGGCTACACCTTC.

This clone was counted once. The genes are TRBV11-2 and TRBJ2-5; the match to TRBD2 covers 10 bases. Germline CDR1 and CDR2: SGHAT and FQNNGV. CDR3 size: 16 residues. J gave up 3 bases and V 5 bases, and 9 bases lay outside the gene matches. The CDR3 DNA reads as TGTGCCAGCAGCCAAAGAGCGGGGGGGCCGGAAGAGACCCAGTACTTC. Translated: CASSQRAGGPEETQYF.

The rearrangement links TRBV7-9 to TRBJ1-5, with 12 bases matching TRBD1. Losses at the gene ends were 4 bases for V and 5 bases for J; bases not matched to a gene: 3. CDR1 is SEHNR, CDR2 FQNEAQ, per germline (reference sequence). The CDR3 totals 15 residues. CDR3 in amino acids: CASSSGQGADQPQHF. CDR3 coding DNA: TGTGCCAGCAGCTCGGGACAGGGGGCGGATCAGCCCCAGCATTTT.

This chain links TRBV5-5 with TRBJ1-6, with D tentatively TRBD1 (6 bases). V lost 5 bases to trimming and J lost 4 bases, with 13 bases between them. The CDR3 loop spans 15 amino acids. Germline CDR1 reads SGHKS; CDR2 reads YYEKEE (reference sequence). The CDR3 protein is CASSHEQGYNSPLHF. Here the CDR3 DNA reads TGTGCCAGCAGTCACGAACAGGGTTATAATTCACCCCTCCACTTT.

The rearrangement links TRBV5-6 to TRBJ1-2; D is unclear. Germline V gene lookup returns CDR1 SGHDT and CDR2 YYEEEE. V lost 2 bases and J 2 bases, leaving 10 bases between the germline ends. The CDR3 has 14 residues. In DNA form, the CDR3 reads TGTGCCAGCAGCTTCCTAGGTGGGAACTATGGCTACACCTTC. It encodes CASSFLGGNYGYTF.

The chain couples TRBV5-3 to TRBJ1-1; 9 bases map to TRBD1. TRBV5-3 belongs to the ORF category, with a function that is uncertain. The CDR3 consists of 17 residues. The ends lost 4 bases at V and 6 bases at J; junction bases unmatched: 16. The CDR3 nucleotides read TGTGCCAGAAGCACCAACGGGGTTTACAGGGGGCTTGCTGAAGCTTTCTTT. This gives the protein CARSTNGVYRGLAEAFF.

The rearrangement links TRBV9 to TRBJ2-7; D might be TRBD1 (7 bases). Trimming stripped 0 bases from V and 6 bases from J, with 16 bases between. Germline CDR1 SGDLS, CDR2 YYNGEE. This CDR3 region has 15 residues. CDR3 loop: CASSVAGGGIGEQYF. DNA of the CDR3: TGTGCCAGCAGCGTAGCAGGAGGGGGCATCGGCGAGCAGTACTTC.

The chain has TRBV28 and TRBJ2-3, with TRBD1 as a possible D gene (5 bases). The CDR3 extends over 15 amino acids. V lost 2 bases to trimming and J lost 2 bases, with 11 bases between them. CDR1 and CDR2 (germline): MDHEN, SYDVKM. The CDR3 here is CASSLGDSATDTQYF. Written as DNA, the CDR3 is TGTGCCAGCAGTTTAGGTGACAGCGCCACAGATACGCAGTATTTT.

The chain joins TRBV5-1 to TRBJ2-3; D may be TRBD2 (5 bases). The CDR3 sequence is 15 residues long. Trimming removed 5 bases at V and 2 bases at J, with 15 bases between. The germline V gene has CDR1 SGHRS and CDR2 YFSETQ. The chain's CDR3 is CASRASLQFTDTQYF. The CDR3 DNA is TGCGCCAGCAGGGCTAGCCTGCAATTCACAGATACGCAGTATTTT.

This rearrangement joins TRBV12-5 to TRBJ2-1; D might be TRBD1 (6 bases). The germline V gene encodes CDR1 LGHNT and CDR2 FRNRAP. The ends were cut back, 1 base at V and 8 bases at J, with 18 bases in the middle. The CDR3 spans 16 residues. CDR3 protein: CASGLGWDTENDEQFF. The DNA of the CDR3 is TGTGCTAGTGGTTTGGGCTGGGACACTGAAAATGATGAGCAGTTCTTC.

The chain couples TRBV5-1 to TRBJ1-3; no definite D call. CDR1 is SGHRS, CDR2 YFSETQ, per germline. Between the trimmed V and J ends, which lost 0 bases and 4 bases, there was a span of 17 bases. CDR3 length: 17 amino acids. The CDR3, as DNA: TGCGCCAGCAGCTTGGTACAGAGCGGGTCTAGAGGAAACACCATATATTTT. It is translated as CASSLVQSGSRGNTIYF.

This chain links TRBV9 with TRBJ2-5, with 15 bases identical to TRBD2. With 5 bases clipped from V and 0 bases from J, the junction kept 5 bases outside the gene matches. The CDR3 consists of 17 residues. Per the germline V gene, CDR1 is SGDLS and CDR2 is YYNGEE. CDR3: CASSEGLAGGNQETQYF. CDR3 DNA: TGTGCCAGCAGTGAGGGACTAGCGGGGGGCAACCAAGAGACCCAGTACTTC.

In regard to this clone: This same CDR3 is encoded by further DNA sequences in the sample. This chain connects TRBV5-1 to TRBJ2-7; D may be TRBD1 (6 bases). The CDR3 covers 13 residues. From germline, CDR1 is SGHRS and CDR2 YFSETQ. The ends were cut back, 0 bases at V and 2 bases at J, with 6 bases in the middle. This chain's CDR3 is CASSLDRAYEQYF. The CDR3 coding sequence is TGCGCCAGCAGCTTGGACAGGGCCTACGAGCAGTACTTC.

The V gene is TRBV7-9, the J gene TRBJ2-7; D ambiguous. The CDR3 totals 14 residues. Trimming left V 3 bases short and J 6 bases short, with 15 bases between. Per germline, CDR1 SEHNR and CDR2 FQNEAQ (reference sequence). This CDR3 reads CASSFGGQFGEQYF. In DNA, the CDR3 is TGTGCCAGCAGCTTCGGTGGGCAGTTCGGCGAGCAGTACTTC.

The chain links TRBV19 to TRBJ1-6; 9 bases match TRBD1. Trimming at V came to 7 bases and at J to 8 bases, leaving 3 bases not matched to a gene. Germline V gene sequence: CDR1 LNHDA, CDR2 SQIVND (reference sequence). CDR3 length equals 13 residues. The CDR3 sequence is CASKGQGDSPLHF. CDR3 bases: TGTGCCAGTAAGGGACAGGGTGATTCACCCCTCCACTTT.

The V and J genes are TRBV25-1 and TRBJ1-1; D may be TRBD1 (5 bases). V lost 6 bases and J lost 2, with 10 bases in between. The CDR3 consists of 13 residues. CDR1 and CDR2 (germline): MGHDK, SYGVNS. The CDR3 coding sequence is TGTGCCAGCAGGAGGACAAGCAACACTGAAGCTTTCTTT. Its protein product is CASRRTSNTEAFF.

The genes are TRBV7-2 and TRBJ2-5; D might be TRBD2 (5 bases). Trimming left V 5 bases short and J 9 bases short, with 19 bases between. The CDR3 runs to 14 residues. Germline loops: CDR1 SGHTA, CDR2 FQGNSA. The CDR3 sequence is CASSKDYDRQAQYF. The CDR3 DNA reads TGTGCCAGCAGCAAAGACTACGATAGGCAGGCCCAGTACTTC.